These 10 T cell receptor beta chains came from one sample sequenced in a study of beta chain features in type 1 diabetes. Study results and limitations: Moderate yet significant TCRB CDR3 shortening was seen in Type 1 diabetes patients in all four CD4+ subsets.

Expressed TCRB transcripts got sequenced, as all isolated RNA was reverse transcribed. The protocol was immunoSEQ multiplex PCR, while the TCRdb copy is restricted to in-frame clones and leaves out a portion. The sample records about 160,000 clones, about 63% being singletons. No antigen is known for these receptors. Sequenced material: naive CD4+ T cells from blood. The receptors come from a man aged 25-45 years with type 1 diabetes.

This clone was seen only a few times. The chain is built from TRBV11-2 and TRBJ2-5; maybe TRBD1 (6 bases). CDR1 and CDR2 (germline): SGHAT, FQNNGV. The CDR3 totals 14 residues. Trimming took off 2 bases at V and 4 bases at J, with 11 bases between the two ends. CDR3 residues: CASSLIQGRETQYF. The CDR3 DNA follows: TGTGCCAGCAGCTTAATCCAGGGGCGAGAGACCCAGTACTTC.

The rearrangement uses TRBV4-3 and TRBJ2-3; a possible D gene is TRBD1 (6 bases). Per germline, CDR1 LGHNA and CDR2 YSLEER. V lost 2 bases to trimming and J lost 1 base, with 7 bases between them. CDR3 length equals 14 residues. The CDR3 nucleotides read TGCGCCAGCAGCCAATGGACAGGCACAGATACGCAGTATTTT. Protein product: CASSQWTGTDTQYF.

V gene TRBV7-8 combines with J gene TRBJ2-7; the match to TRBD2 covers 13 bases. The CDR3 spans 16 residues. Losses at the gene ends were 5 bases for V and 5 bases for J; bases not matched to a gene: 9. Germline V CDR1 and CDR2: SGHVS, FQNEAQ. The CDR3 DNA reads as TGTGCCAGCAGCATCGGACTAGCGGGGGAACGGCACGAGCAGTACTTC. This sequence encodes CASSIGLAGERHEQYF.

The chain carries TRBV7-2 and TRBJ2-5; no definite D call. With 5 bases removed from V and 2 bases from J, the gap between germline ends came to 3 bases. The CDR3 has 11 residues. The germline V gene has CDR1 SGHTA and CDR2 FQGNSA. The CDR3 nucleotides read TGTGCCAGCAGCCCACAAGAGACCCAGTACTTC. It encodes CASSPQETQYF.

CDR3 residues: CASSHLEGELFF. CDR3 DNA: TGTGCCAGCAGCCACTTGGAGGGGGAGCTGTTTTTT. The V call is TRBV7-8, the J call TRBJ2-2, with D uncertain. The CDR3 is 12 residues long. Germline V gene sequence: CDR1 SGHVS, CDR2 FQNEAQ. Trimming stripped 5 bases from V and 8 bases from J, with 9 bases between.

This clone came up once. The chain recombines TRBV27 with TRBJ2-2; D gene ambiguous. The CDR3 is made up of 15 amino acids. The germline CDR1 and CDR2 sequences are MNHEY and SMNVEV (reference sequence). V was cut by 1 base and J by 2 bases, with 8 bases left in between. CDR3 amino acids: CASSLFPRNTGELFF. CDR3 nucleotides: TGTGCCAGCAGTTTATTTCCCCGTAACACCGGGGAGCTGTTTTTT.

This clone was observed a handful of times. The V and J genes are TRBV4-3 and TRBJ2-5; possibly TRBD1 for D (6 bases). V lost 4 bases to trimming and J lost 2 bases, with 17 bases between them. Germline CDR1 and CDR2: LGHNA and YSLEER. The CDR3 covers 16 residues. The CDR3 DNA reads TGCGCCAGCAGCCGAAGTCGGCCAGGGACACAAGAGACCCAGTACTTC. Its protein product is CASSRSRPGTQETQYF.

The rearrangement uses TRBV7-2 and TRBJ2-6; D ambiguous. This CDR3 spans 16 amino acids. Germline lookup yields CDR1 SGHTA and CDR2 FQGNSA. Trimming pared 2 bases from V and 0 bases from J, leaving 8 bases between. The CDR3 loop reads CASSLFAVSGANVLTF. Here the CDR3 DNA reads TGTGCCAGCAGCTTATTTGCCGTCTCTGGGGCCAACGTCCTGACTTTC.

This chain joins TRBV9 and TRBJ2-6, with 9 positions matching TRBD1. Trimming at V came to 0 bases and at J to 4 bases, leaving 5 bases not matched to a gene. The CDR3 has 17 residues. The germline CDR1 and CDR2 sequences are SGDLS and YYNGEE. CDR3 bases: TGTGCCAGCAGCGTAGCACAGGGGGCGAAAGGGGCCAACGTCCTGACTTTC. Translating gives CASSVAQGAKGANVLTF.

The chain uses TRBV25-1 and TRBJ2-7; 8 positions match TRBD1. The trim removed 4 bases at V and 9 bases at J, leaving 14 bases unmatched. The CDR3 loop spans 15 amino acids. Germline V gene sequence: CDR1 MGHDK, CDR2 SYGVNS. CDR3 nucleotide sequence: TGTGCCAGCAGTGGTTCCGGGACAGGCCCCCTGAGGCAGTACTTC. Translation: CASSGSGTGPLRQYF.